A single sample is the source of the 30 T cell receptor beta chains below, sequenced in a study of T-cell reconstitution after alpha-beta-depleted transplantation in children. As it was prepared, the TCRbeta library received unique molecular identifiers. TCRdb processed the PCR reads anew with MiXCR; each CDR3 protein has one entry. The sample contains approximately 91,000 distinct CDR3 sequences, 6.5% to 8.5% of which appear only once. The specimen was PBMCs from the stem cell graft donor, collected from the stem cell graft. Source of these receptors: a human donor who donated a stem cell graft to a child with congenital amegakaryocytic thrombocytopenia.

This clonotype has a count of ten or more. The CDR3 nucleotides are TGTGCCATCAGAGACAGTGCGAACACCGGGGAGCTGTTTTTT. It is translated as CAIRDSANTGELFF. The J gene is TRBJ2-2, the V gene TRBV10-3; tentative D call: TRBD1 (5 bases). With 6 bases removed from V and 0 bases from J, the gap between germline ends came to 8 bases. Germline CDR1 is ENHRY and CDR2 is SYGVKD. This CDR3 contains 14 residues.

Many counts were recorded for this clonotype. This rearrangement joins TRBV7-2 to TRBJ2-2, with 7 bases matching TRBD1. V lost 6 bases to trimming and J lost 4 bases; unmatched junction nucleotides: 5. Germline lookup yields CDR1 SGHTA and CDR2 FQGNSA. This CDR3 is built from 14 residues. CDR3 sequence: CASSRGRGTGELFF. CDR3 nucleotides: TGTGCCAGCAGTAGGGGGCGCGGCACCGGGGAGCTGTTTTTT.

This clonotype has a count of ten or more. The chain has TRBV12-3 or TRBV12-4 and TRBJ1-6; no clear D gene. V lost 6 bases and J 10 bases, leaving 16 bases between the germline ends. The CDR3 spans 14 residues. Written as DNA, the CDR3 is TGTGCCAGCAGAGGAGTTGCGGACTGGTCACCCCTCCACTTT. Translation gives CASRGVADWSPLHF.

This clonotype was recorded at least ten times. The V gene is TRBV12-3 or TRBV12-4, the J gene TRBJ2-3, with D tentatively TRBD2 (5 bases). The CDR3 is 14 residues long. Deletions cut 6 bases from V and 1 base from J, with 11 bases between. This CDR3 is CASRSWGGTDTQYF. The CDR3 DNA reads as TGTGCCAGCAGATCATGGGGAGGCACAGATACGCAGTATTTT.

In nucleotides, the CDR3 is TGTGCCAGCAGCCGACGAAGGACAACCTACGAGCAGTACTTC. It is translated as CASSRRRTTYEQYF. The chain carries TRBV27 and TRBJ2-7; D possibly corresponds to TRBD1 (5 bases). The CDR3 loop spans 14 amino acids. Trimming shortened V by 6 bases and J by 2 bases, and 14 bases separated the two germline ends. The V gene's germline CDR1 is MNHEY and CDR2 SMNVEV (reference sequence).

This clonotype was seen repeatedly, ten times or more. The CDR3 bases are TGTGCCAGCAGCCCCTCGACCGGGGCCAACGTCCTGACTTTC. It translates to CASSPSTGANVLTF. This chain joins TRBV11-3 and TRBJ2-6; no definite D call. V dropped 5 bases and J dropped 4 bases, with 9 bases sitting between them. Germline V gives CDR1 SGHNT, CDR2 YENEEA. This CDR3 region has 14 residues.

In this sample, this clonotype turned up many times. The chain combines TRBV29-1 with TRBJ2-1; the D gene is possibly TRBD2 (5 bases). Deletions cut 3 bases from V and 11 bases from J, with 14 bases between. This CDR3 is 12 amino acids long. Germline V gene data show CDR1 as SQVTM and CDR2 as ANQGSEA. The CDR3 spells CSVDFSSSKQFF. In DNA, the CDR3 is TGCAGCGTTGACTTTTCCTCTAGCAAGCAGTTCTTC.

This clonotype appeared many times. The CDR3 DNA sequence: TGCGCCAGCAGCGTGGACAGTGCGGCGCCCCAGCATTTT. This codes for CASSVDSAAPQHF. The gene calls are TRBV5-1 and TRBJ1-5; perhaps TRBD1 as D (6 bases). The CDR3 is 13 residues long. V lost 4 bases and J 9 bases, leaving 14 bases between the germline ends. Germline values: CDR1 SGHRS, CDR2 YFSETQ.

As for this clonotype: A much larger clone differs from this one at a single base, so this may be a read error. The chain carries TRBV5-6 and TRBJ1-2; D is unclear. Germline loops: CDR1 SGHDT, CDR2 YYEEEE. This CDR3 contains 13 residues. Deletions cut 0 bases from V and 0 bases from J, with 3 bases between. CDR3 amino acids: CASSLGTNYGYTF. The CDR3 DNA is TGTGCCAGCAGCTTGGGAACTAACTATGGCTACACCTTC.

This clonotype was observed many times. V gene TRBV7-2 combines with J gene TRBJ1-2, with a weak D call TRBD1 (5 bases). The germline CDR1 and CDR2 sequences are SGHTA and FQGNSA. With 4 bases removed from V and 5 bases from J, the gap between germline ends came to 20 bases. CDR3 length: 16 amino acids. The chain's CDR3 is CASSSNSRDGPYGYTF. CDR3 in DNA: TGTGCCAGCAGCTCCAACTCCAGGGACGGCCCGTATGGCTACACCTTC.

The V and J genes are TRBV20-1 and TRBJ1-5; D is possibly TRBD1 (5 bases). The CDR3 runs to 10 residues. Per germline, CDR1 DFQATT and CDR2 SNEGSKA (reference sequence). The ends were cut back, 6 bases at V and 5 bases at J, with 5 bases in the middle. The DNA of the CDR3 is TGCAGTGCGGGGGATCAGCCCCAGCATTTT. Translated, it gives CSAGDQPQHF.

This clonotype showed up just a few times. This chain joins TRBV7-2 and TRBJ2-4, with D perhaps given as TRBD1 or TRBD2 (5 bases each). Germline V lookup: CDR1 SGHTA, CDR2 FQGNSA. CDR3 length equals 16 residues. V shed 4 bases and J shed 0 bases, with 13 bases lying between them. The CDR3, as DNA: TGTGCCAGCAGCTCGGGACCTTTACTAGCCAAAAACATTCAGTACTTC. Its translation: CASSSGPLLAKNIQYF. The variable domain in full, completed from reference TRBV7-2 and TRBJ2-4, reads GAGVSQSPSNKVTEKGKDVELRCDPISGHTALYWYRQSLGQGLEFLIYFQGNSAPDKSGLPSDRFSAERTGGSVSTLTIQRTQQEDSAVYLCASSSGPLLAKNIQYFGAGTRLSVL.

This clonotype was found a few times. The chain links TRBV7-2 to TRBJ2-7; 10 bases are a match to TRBD1. This CDR3 has 16 residues. Germline V lookup: CDR1 SGHTA, CDR2 FQGNSA. Trimming at V came to 4 bases and at J to 6 bases, leaving 12 bases not matched to a gene. The DNA for the CDR3 is TGTGCCAGCAGCTCGGACGCCGGGACAGGGGCCCGCGAGCAGTACTTC. Amino acid sequence: CASSSDAGTGAREQYF.

The sample holds many counts of this clonotype. The V gene is TRBV2, the J gene TRBJ2-1, with 13 bases fitting TRBD2. After removal of 11 bases from V and 6 bases from J, the junction contained 4 bases not matched to a gene. Germline CDR1 SNHLY, CDR2 FYNNEI. CDR3 length equals 13 residues. The CDR3 sequence is CAGGTSGTNEQFF. CDR3 nucleotide sequence: TGTGCCGGGGGGACTAGCGGGACCAATGAGCAGTTCTTC.

This clonotype was seen many times. J is TRBJ2-7 and V is TRBV4-1; 11 positions agree with TRBD2. With 6 bases clipped from V and 2 bases from J, the junction kept 6 bases outside the gene matches. The CDR3 has 15 residues. Germline V CDR1 and CDR2: MGHRA, YSYEKL. The CDR3 DNA is TGCGCCAGCAGTCTGACTAGCGGGGAGACCTACGAGCAGTACTTC. This translates into CASSLTSGETYEQYF.

This clonotype was picked up many times. V usage is TRBV20-1 and J usage is TRBJ1-6, with 8 positions matching TRBD1. This CDR3 is 15 amino acids long. Germline V gene data show CDR1 as DFQATT and CDR2 as SNEGSKA (reference sequence). The V and J ends lost 0 bases and 7 bases, in that order; junction bases with no gene match: 5. The CDR3 loop is CSARDIRQGNSPLHF. The CDR3 DNA reads as TGCAGTGCTAGAGATATACGACAGGGGAATTCACCCCTCCACTTT.

This clonotype occurred many times. Here the CDR3 reads CASSPGRNYGYTF. CDR3 DNA: TGTGCCAGCAGCCCGGGGAGAAACTATGGCTACACCTTC. This chain joins TRBV12-3 or TRBV12-4 and TRBJ1-2; D unclear. The CDR3 is made up of 13 amino acids. Trimming removed 6 bases at V and 2 bases at J, with 10 bases between.

In this sample, this clonotype turned up many times. The rearrangement uses TRBV10-3 and TRBJ2-2, with 7 nucleotides matching TRBD2. The germline V gene has CDR1 ENHRY and CDR2 SYGVKD. Trimming removed 6 bases from V and 8 bases from J; junction bases left unmatched: 9. This CDR3 spans 14 amino acids. CDR3 nucleotide sequence: TGTGCCATCAGCTCGGGACTACCGTTGGGGGAGCTGTTTTTT. Amino acids: CAISSGLPLGELFF.

This clonotype was detected ten times or more. The chain carries TRBV6-5 and TRBJ1-1; tentative D call: TRBD1 (5 bases). CDR1 is MNHEY, CDR2 SVGAGI, per germline. V was trimmed by 2 bases and J by 0 bases, leaving 13 bases between them. This CDR3 is built from 16 residues. Here the CDR3 DNA reads TGTGCCAGCAGTTACATTGAGGGGCACATGAACACTGAAGCTTTCTTT. It translates to CASSYIEGHMNTEAFF.

This clonotype was seen only a few times. The chain carries TRBV3-1 and TRBJ2-5; 9 positions match TRBD1. CDR3 size: 16 residues. CDR1 is LGHDT, CDR2 YNNKEL, per germline (reference sequence). V was clipped by 11 bases and J by 5 bases; unmatched bases: 18. The CDR3: CASSPQGAGGSETQYF. For the CDR3, the DNA is TGTGCCTCCTCCCCACAGGGGGCAGGTGGGTCTGAGACCCAGTACTTC.

This clonotype was seen only a few times. The V and J genes are TRBV10-2 and TRBJ2-1; possibly TRBD2 for D (6 bases). The germline gives CDR1 WSHSY, CDR2 SAAADI. Deletions cut 0 bases from V and 1 base from J, with 13 bases between. This CDR3 contains 17 residues. CDR3 DNA sequence: TGCGCCAGCAGTGAGTCGAGGCTAGCGAGGTCCTACAATGAGCAGTTCTTC. This encodes CASSESRLARSYNEQFF.

This clonotype was observed at least ten times. This rearrangement joins TRBV6-2 or TRBV6-3 to TRBJ2-1; 8 nucleotides agree with TRBD2. The J segment lost 3 bases and the V segment lost 10 bases, leaving 14 bases of the junction unmatched. The CDR3 loop spans 16 amino acids. Germline V gene data show CDR1 as MNHEY and CDR2 as SVGEGT. The CDR3 nucleotides read TGTGCCACCACGTCAGTGTCGCGGGAGGTCTACAATGAGCAGTTCTTC. This encodes CATTSVSREVYNEQFF.

This clonotype was recorded many times. The chain has TRBV29-1 and TRBJ2-5, with D unresolved. This CDR3 region has 12 residues. The V gene's germline CDR1 is SQVTM and CDR2 ANQGSEA. V lost 0 bases and J 5 bases, leaving 7 bases between the germline ends. In nucleotides, the CDR3 is TGCAGCGTTGAAGATCTGGGGGAGACCCAGTACTTC. It specifies CSVEDLGETQYF.

The chain couples TRBV29-1 to TRBJ2-1; D gene ambiguous. The CDR3 spans 13 residues. Trimming shortened V by 5 bases and J by 2 bases, and 10 bases separated the two germline ends. Germline CDR1 and CDR2: SQVTM and ANQGSEA. DNA of the CDR3: TGCAGCGTTTACTACTCTACCTACAATGAGCAGTTCTTC. This translates into CSVYYSTYNEQFF.

This clonotype has ten or more counts. The J gene is TRBJ2-3, the V gene TRBV7-9, with D possibly matching TRBD1 (6 bases). Germline CDR1 reads SEHNR; CDR2 reads FQNEAQ (reference sequence). Trimming cost V 2 bases and J 11 bases, with 14 bases left between them. The CDR3 totals 13 residues. In DNA, the CDR3 is TGTGCCAGCAGCTTAAACTTTGGACAGAAGCAGTATTTT. It encodes CASSLNFGQKQYF.

The table lists this clonotype with many counts. This chain joins TRBV3-1 and TRBJ2-6, with D uncertain. The CDR3 covers 15 residues. Trimming pared 4 bases from V and 1 base from J, leaving 8 bases between. The germline gives CDR1 LGHDT, CDR2 YNNKEL (reference sequence). The CDR3 here is CASSLFASGANVLTF. CDR3 nucleotide sequence: TGTGCCAGCAGCCTTTTTGCATCTGGGGCCAACGTCCTGACTTTC.

This clonotype was seen many times. This chain uses TRBV7-7 with TRBJ2-3, with 10 nucleotides matching TRBD2. Trimming cost V 4 bases and J 6 bases; bases outside gene matches: 7. The CDR3 contains 15 residues. CDR1 and CDR2 (germline): SSHAT, FNYEAQ (reference sequence). The CDR3 bases are TGTGCCAGCAGCTGCCTAGCGGGGGCCTTGGATACGCAGTATTTT. Its translation: CASSCLAGALDTQYF.

This clonotype was counted at least ten times. The chain links TRBV7-2 to TRBJ2-7; either TRBD1 or TRBD2 may fit D (5 bases each). This CDR3 has 15 residues. V was shortened by 1 base and J by 2 bases, with 12 bases between the two germline ends. Germline values: CDR1 SGHTA, CDR2 FQGNSA. CDR3 loop: CASSLGGTSAYEQYF. The CDR3 bases are TGTGCCAGCAGCTTAGGAGGGACCTCAGCCTACGAGCAGTACTTC.

This clonotype was counted many times. The rearrangement links TRBV20-1 to TRBJ2-1, with TRBD2 matching 7 bases. The CDR3 has 16 residues. V gave up 0 bases and J gave up 0 bases; unmatched junction bases: 5. CDR1 DFQATT and CDR2 SNEGSKA come from the germline V gene (reference sequence). The CDR3 coding sequence is TGCAGTGCTAGAGAGTTGCGGGGGAGCTCCTACAATGAGCAGTTCTTC. Translated: CSARELRGSSYNEQFF.

This clonotype has ten or more counts. The genes are TRBV20-1 and TRBJ1-2; D not resolved. Trimming left V 6 bases short and J 5 bases short, with 10 bases between. Germline V lookup: CDR1 DFQATT, CDR2 SNEGSKA (reference sequence). This CDR3 region has 11 residues. The CDR3 protein is CSAASGYGYTF. The CDR3 DNA reads as TGCAGTGCCGCTTCGGGATATGGCTACACCTTC.